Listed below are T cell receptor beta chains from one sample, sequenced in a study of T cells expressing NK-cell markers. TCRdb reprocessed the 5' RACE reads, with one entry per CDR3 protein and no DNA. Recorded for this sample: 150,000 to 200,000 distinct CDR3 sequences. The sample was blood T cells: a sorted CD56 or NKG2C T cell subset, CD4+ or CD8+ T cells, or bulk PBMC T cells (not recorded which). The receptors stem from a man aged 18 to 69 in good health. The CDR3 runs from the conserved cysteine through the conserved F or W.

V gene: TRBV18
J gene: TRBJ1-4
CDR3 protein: CASSPPDRPGHKGEKLFF

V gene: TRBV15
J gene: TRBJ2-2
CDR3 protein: CATSTILAGYSGELFF

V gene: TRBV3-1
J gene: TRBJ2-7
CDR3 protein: CASSQDPQGTYEQYF

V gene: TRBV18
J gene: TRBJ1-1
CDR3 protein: CASSRWGTEAFF

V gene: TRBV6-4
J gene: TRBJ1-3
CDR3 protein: CASSFKGSSGNTIYF

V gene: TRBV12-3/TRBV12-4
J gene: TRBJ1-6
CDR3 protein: CASRFLREDINSPLHF

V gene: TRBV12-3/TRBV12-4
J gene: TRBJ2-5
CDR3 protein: CASSSPSAETQYF

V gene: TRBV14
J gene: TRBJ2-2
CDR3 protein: CASSPLVITGELFF

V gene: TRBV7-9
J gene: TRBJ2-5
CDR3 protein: CASSQIQGIQETQYF

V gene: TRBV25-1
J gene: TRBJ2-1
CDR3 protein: CASSESGGGIYNEQFF

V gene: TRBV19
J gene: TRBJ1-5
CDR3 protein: CASSIGTPGPPQHF

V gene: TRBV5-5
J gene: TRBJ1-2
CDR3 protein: CASSLRDRGSIYGYTF

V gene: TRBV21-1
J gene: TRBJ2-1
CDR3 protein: CASSKRTESSYNEQFF

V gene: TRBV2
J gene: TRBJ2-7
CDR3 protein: CASSPLDRGQQQYF

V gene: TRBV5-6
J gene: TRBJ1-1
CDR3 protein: CASSLEGSDTEAFF

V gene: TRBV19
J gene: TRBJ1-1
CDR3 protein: CASSFTTGTEAFF

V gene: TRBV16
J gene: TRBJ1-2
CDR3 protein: CASSDRTGGTNYGYTF

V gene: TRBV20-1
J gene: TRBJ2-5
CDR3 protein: CSAVAPGTQYF

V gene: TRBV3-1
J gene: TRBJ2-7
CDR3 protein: CASSQDTTVYEQYF

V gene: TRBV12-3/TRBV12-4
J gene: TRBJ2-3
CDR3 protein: CASSSGLAGAYTDTQYF

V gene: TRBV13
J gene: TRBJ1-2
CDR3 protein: CASSLIGGINGYTF

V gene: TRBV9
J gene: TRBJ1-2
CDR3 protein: CASSVAERIGTFNNYGYTF

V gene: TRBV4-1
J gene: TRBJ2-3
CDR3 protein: CASSQDSGTPGVFLSTDTQYF

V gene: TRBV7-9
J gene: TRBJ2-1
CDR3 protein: CASSLMGGDEQFF

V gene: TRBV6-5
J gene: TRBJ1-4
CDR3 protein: CASSYNPLNEKLFF

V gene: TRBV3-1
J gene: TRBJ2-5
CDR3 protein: CASSQDYGRSSETQYF

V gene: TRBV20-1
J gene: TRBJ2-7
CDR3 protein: CSAIRFLGTYEQYF

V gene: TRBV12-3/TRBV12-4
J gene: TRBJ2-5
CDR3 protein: CASSLFGSPYQETQYF

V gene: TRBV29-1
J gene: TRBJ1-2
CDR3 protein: CSAEMVFAGYTF

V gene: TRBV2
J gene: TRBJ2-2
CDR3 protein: CASRVRDRRTGELFF

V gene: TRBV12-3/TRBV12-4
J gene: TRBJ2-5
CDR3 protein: CASSPSGGPKETQYF

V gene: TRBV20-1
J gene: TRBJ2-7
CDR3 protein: CSARDPTGDRSYEQYF

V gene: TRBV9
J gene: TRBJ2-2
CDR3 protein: CASGLRVGDTGELFF

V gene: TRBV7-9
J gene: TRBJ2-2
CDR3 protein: CASKDLQGRSGELFF

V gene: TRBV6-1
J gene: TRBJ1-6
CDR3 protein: CASSHGTGGNSPLHF

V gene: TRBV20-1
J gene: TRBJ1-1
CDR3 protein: CSARDGFSYTEAFF

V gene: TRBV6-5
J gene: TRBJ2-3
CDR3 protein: CASSYSMEGLGDTQYF

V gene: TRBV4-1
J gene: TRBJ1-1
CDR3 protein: CASKFKGGTEAFF

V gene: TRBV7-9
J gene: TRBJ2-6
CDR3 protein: CASSRVSGANVLTF

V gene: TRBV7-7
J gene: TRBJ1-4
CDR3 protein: CASSLKLVTGGNEKLFF

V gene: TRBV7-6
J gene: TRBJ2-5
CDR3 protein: CASSSVRDRGLETQYF

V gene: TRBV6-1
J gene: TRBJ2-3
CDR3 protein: CASSHTTGTDTQYF

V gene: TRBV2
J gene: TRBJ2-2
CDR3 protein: CASSEIPPNLAGTNTGELFF

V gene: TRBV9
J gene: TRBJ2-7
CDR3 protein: CASSLGVLLTYEQYF

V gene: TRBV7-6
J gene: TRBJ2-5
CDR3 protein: CASSFSGELETQYF

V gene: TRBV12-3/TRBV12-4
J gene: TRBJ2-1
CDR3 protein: CASRGDSNEQFF

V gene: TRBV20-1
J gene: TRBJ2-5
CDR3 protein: CSASTPGGYQETQYF

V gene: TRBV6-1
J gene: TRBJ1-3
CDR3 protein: CASSPDRAGNTIYF

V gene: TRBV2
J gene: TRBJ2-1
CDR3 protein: CASQGDYNEQFF

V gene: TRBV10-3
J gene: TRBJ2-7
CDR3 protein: CAISGGDTTYEQYF